One T cell receptor (beta chain) is described in this entry. Its antigen is undetermined. This sample stems from a study of T cell repertoires in cytomegalovirus infection. Study-wide context: HLA-C-restricted CMV epitopes, recently identified, and well-studied HLA-B-restricted ones were used by the study.

TCRdb reprocessed the reads via MiXCR and lists one record per CDR3 protein. The sample has about 160,000 distinct CDR3 sequences, 20% to 25% seen once; the top ten hold 25%. Study-level points and caveats: Cumulated frequencies of public TCR beta families served to identify carriers of CMV plus the relevant HLA. The ex vivo response was dominated by HLA-C-restricted CMV-specific TCR beta clonotypes.

Germline loops: CDR1 LNHDA, CDR2 SQIVND (reference sequence). The CDR3 is 11 residues long. V lost 5 bases, J lost 6 bases, and 5 bases lay in between. The V call is TRBV19, the J call TRBJ2-1, with D possibly being TRBD2 (5 bases). The clonotype originates from a human donor in good health (CMV status not recorded). Some clones in this sample may be carry-over from other donors' samples. The sample was CD8+ T cells from cultured PBMCs, taken from culture after CMV antigen stimulation. CDR3 DNA: TGTGCCAGTAGTCGGGGCAATGAGCAGTTCTTC. Its protein product is CASSRGNEQFF. The variable domain in full, with the rest retrieved from reference TRBV19 and TRBJ2-1, is DGGITQSPKYLFRKEGQNVTLSCEQNLNHDAMYWYRQDPGQGLRLIYYSQIVNDFQKGDIAEGYSVSREKKESFPLTVTSAQKNPTAFYLCASSRGNEQFFGPGTRLTVL.